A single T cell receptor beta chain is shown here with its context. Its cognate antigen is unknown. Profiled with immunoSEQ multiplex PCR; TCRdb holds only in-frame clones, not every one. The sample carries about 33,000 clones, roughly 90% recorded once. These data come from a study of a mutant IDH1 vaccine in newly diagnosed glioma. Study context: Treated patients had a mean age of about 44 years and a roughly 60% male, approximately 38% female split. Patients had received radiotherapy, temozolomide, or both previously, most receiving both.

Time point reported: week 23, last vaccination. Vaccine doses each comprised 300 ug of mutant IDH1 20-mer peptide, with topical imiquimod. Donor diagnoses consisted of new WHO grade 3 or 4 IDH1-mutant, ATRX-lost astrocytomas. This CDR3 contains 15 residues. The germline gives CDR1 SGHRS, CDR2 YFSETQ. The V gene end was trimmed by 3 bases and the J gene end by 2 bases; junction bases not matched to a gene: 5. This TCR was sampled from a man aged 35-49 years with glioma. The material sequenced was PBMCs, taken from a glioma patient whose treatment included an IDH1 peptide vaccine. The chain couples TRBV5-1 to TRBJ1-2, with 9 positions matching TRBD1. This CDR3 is CASSSSGTGNYGYTF. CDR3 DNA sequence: TGCGCCAGCAGCTCGTCGGGGACAGGGAACTATGGCTACACCTTC.